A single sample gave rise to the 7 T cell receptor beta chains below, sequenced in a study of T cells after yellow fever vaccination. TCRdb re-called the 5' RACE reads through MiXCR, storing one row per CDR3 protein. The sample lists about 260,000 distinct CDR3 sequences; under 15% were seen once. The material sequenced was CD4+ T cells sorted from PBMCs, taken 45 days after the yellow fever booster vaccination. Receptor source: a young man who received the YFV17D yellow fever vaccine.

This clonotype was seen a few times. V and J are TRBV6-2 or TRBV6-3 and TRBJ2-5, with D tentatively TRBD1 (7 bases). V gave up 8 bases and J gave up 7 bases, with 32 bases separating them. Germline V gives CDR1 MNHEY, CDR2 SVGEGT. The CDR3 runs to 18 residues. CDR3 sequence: CASSPRGQRRGSKGTQYF. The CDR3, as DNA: TGTGCCAGCTCTCCCCGGGGACAGCGGAGGGGCTCCAAGGGGACCCAGTACTTC.

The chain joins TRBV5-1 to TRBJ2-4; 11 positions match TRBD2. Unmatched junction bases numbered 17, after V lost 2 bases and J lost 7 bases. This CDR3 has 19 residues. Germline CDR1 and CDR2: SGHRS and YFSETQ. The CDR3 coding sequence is TGCGCCAGCAGCTTTGGAGGGGGACTAGCGGACTTCTCGGATAACATTCAGTACTTC. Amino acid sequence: CASSFGGGLADFSDNIQYF.

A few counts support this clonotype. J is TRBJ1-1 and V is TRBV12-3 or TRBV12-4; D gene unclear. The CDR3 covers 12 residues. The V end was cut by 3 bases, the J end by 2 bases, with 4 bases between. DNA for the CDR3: TGTGCCAGCAGTTTCACAAACACTGAAGCTTTCTTT. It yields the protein CASSFTNTEAFF.

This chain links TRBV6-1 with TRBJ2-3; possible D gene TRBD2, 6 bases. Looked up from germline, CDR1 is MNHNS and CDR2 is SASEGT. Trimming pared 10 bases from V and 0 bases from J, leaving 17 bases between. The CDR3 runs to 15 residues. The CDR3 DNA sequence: TGTGCCACCACTGTGATGGGGACTAGCACAGATACGCAGTATTTT. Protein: CATTVMGTSTDTQYF.

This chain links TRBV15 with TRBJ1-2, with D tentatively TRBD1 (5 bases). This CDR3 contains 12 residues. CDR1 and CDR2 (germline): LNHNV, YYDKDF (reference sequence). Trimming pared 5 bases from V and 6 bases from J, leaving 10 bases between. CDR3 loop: CATSWRGHGYTF. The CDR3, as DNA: TGTGCCACCAGCTGGAGGGGCCATGGCTACACCTTC.

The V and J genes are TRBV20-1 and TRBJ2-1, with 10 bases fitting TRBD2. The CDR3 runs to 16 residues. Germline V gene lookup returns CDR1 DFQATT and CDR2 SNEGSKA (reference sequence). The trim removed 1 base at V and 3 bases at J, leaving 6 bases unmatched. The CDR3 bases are TGCAGTGCTAGAGTGCTAGCGGGAGAGCGCTACAATGAGCAGTTCTTC. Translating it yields CSARVLAGERYNEQFF.

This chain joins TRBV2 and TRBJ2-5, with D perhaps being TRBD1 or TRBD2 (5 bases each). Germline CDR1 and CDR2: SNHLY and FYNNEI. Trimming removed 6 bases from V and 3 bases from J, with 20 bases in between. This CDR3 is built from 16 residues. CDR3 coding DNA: TGTGCCAGCAGCGTACAACCTGGTAGGGGAGAAGAGACCCAGTACTTC. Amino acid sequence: CASSVQPGRGEETQYF. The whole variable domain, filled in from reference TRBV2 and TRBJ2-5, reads EPEVTQTPSHQVTQMGQEVILRCVPISNHLYFYWYRQILGQKVEFLVSFYNNEISEKSEIFDDQFSVERPDGSNFTLKIRSTKLEDSAMYFCASSVQPGRGEETQYFGPGTRLLVL.